This T cell receptor (beta chain) was found in a study of blood T cell repertoires in COVID-19. Profiled with immunoSEQ multiplex PCR; TCRdb holds only in-frame clones, not every one. The sample has fewer than 30,000 clones, around 95% seen once. Germline CDR1 is LGHNA and CDR2 is YSLEER. Trimming shortened V by 0 bases and J by 1 base, and 15 bases separated the two germline ends. The CDR3 is 17 residues long. This receptor was identified in a human donor with active COVID-19. The donor label of this sample is uncertain. The specimen was peripheral blood. The chain is built from TRBV4-3 and TRBJ2-5, with a possible D match to TRBD2 (6 bases). The CDR3 sequence: CASSQDPVGGFQETQYF. For the CDR3, the DNA is TGCGCCAGCAGCCAAGATCCAGTTGGAGGGTTCCAAGAGACCCAGTACTTC.